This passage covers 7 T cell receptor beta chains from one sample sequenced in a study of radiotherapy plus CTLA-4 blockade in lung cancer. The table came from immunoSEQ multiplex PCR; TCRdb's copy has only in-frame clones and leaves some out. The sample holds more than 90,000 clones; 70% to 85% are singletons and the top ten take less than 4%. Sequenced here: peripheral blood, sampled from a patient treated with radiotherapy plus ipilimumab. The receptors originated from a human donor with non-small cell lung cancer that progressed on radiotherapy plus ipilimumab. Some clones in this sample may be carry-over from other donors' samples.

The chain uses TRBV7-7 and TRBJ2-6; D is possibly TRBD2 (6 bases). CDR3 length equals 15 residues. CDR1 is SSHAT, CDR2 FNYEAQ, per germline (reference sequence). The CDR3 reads CAIRGSSSGANVLTF. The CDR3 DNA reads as TGTGCTATCCGGGGGTCGAGCTCTGGGGCCAACGTCCTGACTTTC.

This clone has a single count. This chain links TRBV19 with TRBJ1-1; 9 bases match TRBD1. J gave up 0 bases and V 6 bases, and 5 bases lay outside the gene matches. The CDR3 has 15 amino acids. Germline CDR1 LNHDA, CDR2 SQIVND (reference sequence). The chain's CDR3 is CASSRGQGLNTEAFF. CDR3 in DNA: TGTGCCAGTAGCAGAGGACAGGGGTTGAACACTGAAGCTTTCTTT. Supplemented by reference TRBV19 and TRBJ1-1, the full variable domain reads DGGITQSPKYLFRKEGQNVTLSCEQNLNHDAMYWYRQDPGQGLRLIYYSQIVNDFQKGDIAEGYSVSREKKESFPLTVTSAQKNPTAFYLCASSRGQGLNTEAFFGQGTRLTVV.

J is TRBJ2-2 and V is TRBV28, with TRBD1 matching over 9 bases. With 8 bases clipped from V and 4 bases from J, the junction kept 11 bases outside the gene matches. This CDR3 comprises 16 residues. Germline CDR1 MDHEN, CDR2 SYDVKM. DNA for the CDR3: TGTGCCAGCTCTCATCTGGGACAGGGTGGCACCGGGGAGCTGTTTTTT. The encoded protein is CASSHLGQGGTGELFF.

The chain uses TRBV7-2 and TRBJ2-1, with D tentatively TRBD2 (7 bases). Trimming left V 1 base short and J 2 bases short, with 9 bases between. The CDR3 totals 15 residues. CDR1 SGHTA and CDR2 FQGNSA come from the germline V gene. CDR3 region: CASSLVGGPYNEQFF. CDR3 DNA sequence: TGTGCCAGCAGCTTAGTGGGGGGGCCCTACAATGAGCAGTTCTTC.

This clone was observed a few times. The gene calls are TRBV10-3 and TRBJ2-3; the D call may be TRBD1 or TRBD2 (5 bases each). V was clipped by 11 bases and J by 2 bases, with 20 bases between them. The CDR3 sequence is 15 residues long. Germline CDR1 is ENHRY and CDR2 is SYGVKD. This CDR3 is CAAIPGLGHTDTQYF. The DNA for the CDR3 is TGTGCCGCGATACCGGGGCTTGGACACACAGATACGCAGTATTTT.

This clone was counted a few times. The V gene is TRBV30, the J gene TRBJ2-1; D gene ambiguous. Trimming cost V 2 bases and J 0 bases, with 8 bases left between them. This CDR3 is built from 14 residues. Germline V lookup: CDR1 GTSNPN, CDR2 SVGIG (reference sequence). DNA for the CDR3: TGTGCCTGGAGTCTCGCAGGCTCCTACAATGAGCAGTTCTTC. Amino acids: CAWSLAGSYNEQFF.

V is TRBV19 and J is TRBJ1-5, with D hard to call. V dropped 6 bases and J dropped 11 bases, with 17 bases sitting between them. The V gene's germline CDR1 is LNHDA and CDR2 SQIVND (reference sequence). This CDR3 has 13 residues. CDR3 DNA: TGTGCCAGTAGGGAGGGCGGACGACCGGCCCAGCATTTT. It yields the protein CASREGGRPAQHF.